This T cell receptor beta chain is from a study of radiation and T cells in renal cell carcinoma. The time point denotes: baseline pretreatment blood. Treatment indicated: 15 Gy SBRT to primary tumor, nephrectomy 4 weeks later. This renal cell carcinoma was of the clear cell type. Libraries were prepared by immunoSEQ multiplex PCR; TCRdb keeps only in-frame clonotypes and omits some of them. Among about 150,000 clones, about 88% were seen once, and the ten largest hold 4.1%. Germline values: CDR1 SGHVS, CDR2 FQNEAQ. The CDR3 sequence is 13 residues long. Trimming cost V 1 base and J 4 bases, with 7 bases left between them.

This chain uses TRBV7-8 with TRBJ1-1; D is perhaps TRBD1 (5 bases). The sequence derives from a woman in her seventies with renal cell carcinoma. The sequencing used blood, collected from a patient whose treatment included radiotherapy and nephrectomy. The CDR3 DNA sequence: TGTGCCAGCAGCTTAGGGACAATCACTGAAGCTTTCTTT. It encodes CASSLGTITEAFF.